The 7 T cell receptor beta chains below all came from one sample that was sequenced in a study of shared clonotypes between healthy human individuals. Assay: immunoSEQ multiplex PCR; the TCRdb copy retains only in-frame clones and omits some. In the table there are 950,000 to 1,100,000 clones, 65% to 75% of which are singletons. Sequenced input: memory CD4+ T cells sorted from blood. As to subset: CD45RA-negative fraction. The receptors were gathered from a man between 18 and 29 years old in good health.

The chain has TRBV4-1 and TRBJ1-2; possible D gene TRBD1, 5 bases. Deletions cut 4 bases from V and 4 bases from J, with 16 bases between. The CDR3 extends over 15 amino acids. Germline assignment: CDR1 MGHRA and CDR2 YSYEKL. The CDR3 loop is CASSLGDVPSYGYTF. The CDR3 nucleotides read TGCGCCAGCAGCCTAGGGGACGTTCCGAGCTATGGCTACACCTTC.

This chain uses TRBV5-1 with TRBJ1-2; D gene uncertain. V lost 5 bases and J 7 bases, leaving 18 bases between the germline ends. The CDR3 has 14 amino acids. Germline CDR1 is SGHRS and CDR2 is YFSETQ. In nucleotides, the CDR3 is TGCGCCAGCAGATTTCTCGACAACCGTACTGGCTACACCTTC. Translating it yields CASRFLDNRTGYTF.

The rearrangement uses TRBV6-1 and TRBJ2-5; D perhaps matches TRBD1 (6 bases). The V gene's germline CDR1 is MNHNS and CDR2 SASEGT. Trimming stripped 7 bases from V and 3 bases from J, with 12 bases between. This CDR3 comprises 13 residues. The CDR3 sequence: CASTTGRKETQYF. The CDR3 region has the DNA TGTGCCAGCACTACAGGGCGAAAAGAGACCCAGTACTTC.

The table lists this clone with a few counts. The gene calls are TRBV30 and TRBJ2-2; 12 nucleotides agree with TRBD2. This CDR3 spans 16 amino acids. Losses at the gene ends were 1 base for V and 1 base for J; bases not matched to a gene: 1. CDR1 and CDR2 from the germline V gene are GTSNPN and SVGIG (reference sequence). CDR3 DNA sequence: TGTGCCTGGAGTGGGGGACTAGCGGGGAACACCGGGGAGCTGTTTTTT. Protein product: CAWSGGLAGNTGELFF.

The gene calls are TRBV5-1 and TRBJ2-7; TRBD1 aligns across 8 bases. J lost 6 bases, V lost 4 bases, and 9 bases had no gene match. Germline assignment: CDR1 SGHRS and CDR2 YFSETQ. The CDR3 consists of 14 residues. DNA of the CDR3: TGCGCCAGCAGCCCAGGTGGACAGGGACGCGAGCAGTACTTC. It codes for CASSPGGQGREQYF.

The chain links TRBV5-5 to TRBJ1-3; D is undetermined. Trimming pared 7 bases from V and 4 bases from J, leaving 9 bases between. CDR1 is SGHKS, CDR2 YYEKEE, per germline (reference sequence). The CDR3 is made up of 12 amino acids. CDR3 sequence (DNA): TGTGCCAGCCGGGCACTGGGAAACACCATATATTTT. Translation gives CASRALGNTIYF.

This rearrangement joins TRBV5-4 to TRBJ2-5, with D perhaps TRBD2 (6 bases). The germline CDR1 and CDR2 sequences are SGHNT and YYREEE (reference sequence). The CDR3 loop spans 14 amino acids. Trimming took 0 bases from V and 3 from J, leaving 9 bases between them. The CDR3 nucleotides read TGTGCCAGCAGCTTGGGTAGCGGAAAAGAGACCCAGTACTTC. It translates to CASSLGSGKETQYF.